This T cell receptor (beta chain) was observed in a study of blood T cell repertoires in COVID-19. Study as a whole: Both acute and convalescent COVID-19 samples were obtained from the United States, Italy and Spain.

How the authors handled the data: How many nucleated cells were present was estimated from reference gene primer amplification. TCRdb's copy holds only in-frame clones and misses some; the assay was immunoSEQ multiplex PCR. That table furnishes V, J and clone size, whereas the DNA furnished D and trimming. The sample has roughly 260,000 clones; around 86% are singletons. The V gene end was trimmed by 3 bases and the J gene end by 1 base; junction bases not matched to a gene: 8. In germline, CDR1 is MDHEN, CDR2 SYDVKM. The CDR3 runs to 19 residues. In Cohort 3, a recovered donor had either two negative PCRs, clearance, or symptom resolution.

This receptor was obtained from a woman aged 18-35 years who had recovered from COVID-19. V gene TRBV28 combines with J gene TRBJ2-4; TRBD2 matches at 14 bases. Sample: PBMCs or T cells enriched from blood (not recorded which). The CDR3 DNA is TGTGCCAGCAGTTTTGGGGGACTAGCGGGAGTTCGGGCCAAAAACATTCAGTACTTC. Amino acid sequence: CASSFGGLAGVRAKNIQYF.